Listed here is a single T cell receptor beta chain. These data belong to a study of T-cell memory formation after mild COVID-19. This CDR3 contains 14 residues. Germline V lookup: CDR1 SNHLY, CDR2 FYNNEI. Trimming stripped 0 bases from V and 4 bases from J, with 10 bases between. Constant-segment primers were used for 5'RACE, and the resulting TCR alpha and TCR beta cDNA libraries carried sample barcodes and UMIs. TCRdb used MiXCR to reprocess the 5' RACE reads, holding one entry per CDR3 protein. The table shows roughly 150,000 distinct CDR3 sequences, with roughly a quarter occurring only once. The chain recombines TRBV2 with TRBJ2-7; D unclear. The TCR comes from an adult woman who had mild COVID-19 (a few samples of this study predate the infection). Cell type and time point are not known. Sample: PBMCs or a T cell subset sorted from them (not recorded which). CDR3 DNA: TGTGCCAGCAGTGAAGCCCGGATTGGATACGAGCAGTACTTC. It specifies CASSEARIGYEQYF.